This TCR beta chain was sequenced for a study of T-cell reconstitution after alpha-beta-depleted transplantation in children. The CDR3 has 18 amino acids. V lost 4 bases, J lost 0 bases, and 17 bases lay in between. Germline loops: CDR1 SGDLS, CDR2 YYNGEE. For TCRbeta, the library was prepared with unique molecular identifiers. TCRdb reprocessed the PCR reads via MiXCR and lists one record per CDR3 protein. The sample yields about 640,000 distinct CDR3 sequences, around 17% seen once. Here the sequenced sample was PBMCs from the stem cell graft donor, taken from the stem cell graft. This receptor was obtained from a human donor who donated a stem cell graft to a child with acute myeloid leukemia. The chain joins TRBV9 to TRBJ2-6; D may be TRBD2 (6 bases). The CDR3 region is CASSPYTGESSGANVLTF. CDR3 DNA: TGTGCCAGCAGCCCTTACACGGGGGAGAGCTCTGGGGCCAACGTCCTGACTTTC.